This entry is about one TCR beta chain. Its cognate antigen is unknown. The data stem from a study of cytotoxic CD8 clonotypes in ibrutinib-treated CLL. Study-wide results and caveats: Stable or contracted on treatment, public clonotypes were also uncommon.

The method was immunoSEQ multiplex PCR; TCRdb's version includes in-frame clones alone and lacks a portion of them. Here the sample spans around 160,000 clones, roughly 88% being singletons. The germline CDR1 and CDR2 sequences are MNHNS and SASEGT. V was cut by 8 bases and J by 5 bases, with 15 bases left in between. The CDR3 runs 13 residues. V usage is TRBV6-1 and J usage is TRBJ2-5; D call uncertain. This sample comprised PBMCs, obtained at disease progression, from a patient treated with ibrutinib. This TCR derives from a human donor with chronic lymphocytic leukemia. DNA for the CDR3: TGTGCCAGCGTACGGCTGTTAGGGGAGACCCAGTACTTC. Translation: CASVRLLGETQYF.